One and the same sample provided the 26 T cell receptor beta chains below, sequenced in a study of naive CD8 T cells in extremely preterm neonates. Overall study results and limits: Preterm CDR3s were shorter than older groups', with fewer N additions and less trimming.

Measured with immunoSEQ multiplex PCR; TCRdb has only the in-frame clones, and not every one. The sample has more than 20,000 clones, 70% to 90% seen once. Their antigen targets remain unknown. Preterm samples came from extremely preterm deliveries at roughly 21-27 weeks. The sequencing sample was made of naive CD8+ T cells from cord blood. The origin of the receptors is a boy who was born preterm.

V usage is TRBV9 and J usage is TRBJ1-1; possible D gene TRBD1, 5 bases. Trimming pared 1 base from V and 0 bases from J, leaving 7 bases between. Per germline, CDR1 SGDLS and CDR2 YYNGEE. CDR3 length: 14 amino acids. CDR3 DNA sequence: TGTGCCAGCAGCGTATCAGGGTTGAACACTGAAGCTTTCTTT. Translation: CASSVSGLNTEAFF.

V and J are TRBV7-9 and TRBJ2-5; maybe TRBD1 (6 bases). V was clipped by 5 bases and J by 4 bases, with 11 bases between them. Germline V gene lookup returns CDR1 SEHNR and CDR2 FQNEAQ (reference sequence). This CDR3 comprises 13 residues. CDR3 coding DNA: TGTGCCAGCAGCCTGGTCAGGGGAGAGACCCAGTACTTC. It codes for CASSLVRGETQYF.

The V call is TRBV6-1, the J call TRBJ2-1, with 11 bases matching TRBD2. After removal of 1 base from V and 4 bases from J, the junction contained 0 bases not matched to a gene. CDR1 and CDR2 from the germline V gene are MNHNS and SASEGT. This CDR3 region has 15 residues. The CDR3 loop reads CASSEGLAGYNEQFF. Written as DNA, the CDR3 is TGTGCCAGCAGTGAAGGACTAGCGGGGTACAATGAGCAGTTCTTC.

This clone is a singleton in its sample. V usage is TRBV19 and J usage is TRBJ1-2; 8 positions agree with TRBD1. This CDR3 comprises 12 residues. Germline values: CDR1 LNHDA, CDR2 SQIVND (reference sequence). The ends lost 4 bases at V and 5 bases at J; junction bases unmatched: 0. In DNA form, the CDR3 reads TGTGCCAGTAGTAGGACAGGGTATGGCTACACCTTC. This sequence encodes CASSRTGYGYTF.

This chain connects TRBV7-9 to TRBJ1-1; no firm D call. Per germline, CDR1 SEHNR and CDR2 FQNEAQ (reference sequence). The V end was cut by 1 base, the J end by 1 base, with 4 bases between. The CDR3 totals 13 residues. The CDR3, as DNA: TGTGCCAGCAGCTTAGGCAAGAACACTGAAGCTTTCTTT. Amino acid sequence: CASSLGKNTEAFF.

This clone showed up just once. The V call is TRBV5-6, the J call TRBJ1-1, with 12 bases identical to TRBD1. With V trimmed by 2 bases and J by 1 base, 6 bases remained unmatched. The CDR3 extends over 17 amino acids. Germline V lookup: CDR1 SGHDT, CDR2 YYEEEE. The CDR3 coding sequence is TGTGCCAGCAGCTTAATATTGGGACAGGGGGCGAACACTGAAGCTTTCTTT. Protein product: CASSLILGQGANTEAFF.

This clone has more than one count but fewer than ten. This chain joins TRBV6-5 and TRBJ1-2; 9 bases line up with TRBD1. Germline CDR1 and CDR2: MNHEY and SVGAGI. Trimming cost V 0 bases and J 6 bases; bases outside gene matches: 2. The CDR3 is 14 residues long. This CDR3 is CASSYSGTGNGYTF. The CDR3, as DNA: TGTGCCAGCAGTTACTCGGGGACAGGGAATGGCTACACCTTC.

The chain links TRBV27 to TRBJ2-7; 8 bases map to TRBD1. After removal of 6 bases from V and 3 bases from J, the junction contained 10 bases not matched to a gene. The germline V gene has CDR1 MNHEY and CDR2 SMNVEV (reference sequence). This CDR3 comprises 15 residues. The CDR3 sequence is CASRPFVTGGYEQYF. The CDR3 region has the DNA TGTGCCAGCAGGCCGTTTGTCACAGGGGGCTACGAGCAGTACTTC.

This clone came up once. This chain joins TRBV30 and TRBJ2-1; 11 nucleotides agree with TRBD2. Germline V CDR1 and CDR2: GTSNPN, SVGIG (reference sequence). This CDR3 is built from 15 residues. Trimming cost V 2 bases and J 7 bases; bases outside gene matches: 7. For the CDR3, the DNA is TGTGCCTGGAGTCTGGGGCTAGCGGGGGGTAATGAGCAGTTCTTC. This codes for CAWSLGLAGGNEQFF.

V is TRBV6-6 and J is TRBJ1-2, with 10 positions matching TRBD1. V dropped 0 bases and J dropped 3; count of bases not matched to a gene: 4. The length of the CDR3 is 16 residues. The germline gives CDR1 MNHNY, CDR2 SVGAGI (reference sequence). The CDR3 bases are TGTGCCAGCAGTTACTCCGGGACAGGGGATGACTATGGCTACACCTTC. Protein: CASSYSGTGDDYGYTF.

The chain employs TRBV27 and TRBJ2-1; 9 positions agree with TRBD2. Germline CDR1 reads MNHEY; CDR2 reads SMNVEV (reference sequence). The length of the CDR3 is 11 residues. With 3 bases clipped from V and 12 bases from J, the junction kept 0 bases outside the gene matches. The DNA for the CDR3 is TGTGCCAGCAGTTTTAGCGGGGGGCAGTTCTTC. Encoded protein: CASSFSGGQFF.

This clone came up once. The rearrangement joins TRBV6-5 to TRBJ2-2; D remains ambiguous. Germline CDR1 MNHEY, CDR2 SVGAGI. Trimming took 4 bases from V and 1 from J, leaving 1 base between them. This CDR3 is 12 amino acids long. CDR3 coding DNA: TGTGCCAGCAGTTGGAACACCGGGGAGCTGTTTTTT. It yields the protein CASSWNTGELFF.

The chain joins TRBV10-1 to TRBJ2-2; 9 positions match TRBD1. Looked up from germline, CDR1 is WNHNN and CDR2 is SYGVQD (reference sequence). The V gene end was trimmed by 4 bases and the J gene end by 3 bases; junction bases not matched to a gene: 0. The CDR3 sequence is 14 residues long. The chain's CDR3 is CASSGTGDTGELFF. The CDR3 coding sequence is TGCGCCAGCAGTGGGACAGGGGACACCGGGGAGCTGTTTTTT.

The V and J genes are TRBV11-3 and TRBJ2-5; 8 bases agree with TRBD1. With V trimmed by 5 bases and J by 5 bases, 4 bases remained unmatched. From germline, CDR1 is SGHNT and CDR2 YENEEA. There are 13 residues in the CDR3. The CDR3 DNA reads as TGTGCCAGCAGCCCCAGGGGGCAGGAGACCCAGTACTTC. It encodes CASSPRGQETQYF.

Note on this clone: One base away lies a much larger clone, so this may be a sequencing read error. The chain is built from TRBV6-9 and TRBJ1-5; weak D call: TRBD1 (5 bases). The germline V and J ends were trimmed by 3 bases and 2 bases, with 5 bases remaining between them. The germline CDR1 and CDR2 sequences are MNHGY and SVAAGI. There are 13 residues in the CDR3. CDR3 region: CASSYRGNQPQHF. The CDR3 region has the DNA TGTGCCAGCAGTTACAGGGGCAATCAGCCCCAGCATTTT.

The J gene is TRBJ1-1, the V gene TRBV6-5; a weak D match, TRBD1 (6 bases). Per the germline V gene, CDR1 is MNHEY and CDR2 is SVGAGI. The CDR3 loop spans 13 amino acids. Trimming pared 0 bases from V and 4 bases from J, leaving 6 bases between. The CDR3 sequence is CASSYSGGTEAFF. As DNA, the CDR3 is TGTGCCAGCAGTTACTCAGGGGGCACTGAAGCTTTCTTT.

The chain carries TRBV9 and TRBJ1-1; D not resolved. Trimming removed 0 bases from V and 3 bases from J, with 6 bases in between. The CDR3 runs 13 residues. Germline V gene lookup returns CDR1 SGDLS and CDR2 YYNGEE. CDR3 DNA sequence: TGTGCCAGCAGCGTAGCTATGTACACTGAAGCTTTCTTT. This codes for CASSVAMYTEAFF.

This chain uses TRBV19 with TRBJ2-7; 10 positions agree with TRBD2. The germline gives CDR1 LNHDA, CDR2 SQIVND (reference sequence). The CDR3 is 14 residues long. V lost 5 bases, J lost 2 bases, and 3 bases stayed unmatched. CDR3 sequence: CASSPAGGPYEQYF. The CDR3 bases are TGTGCCAGTAGTCCAGCGGGGGGGCCCTACGAGCAGTACTTC.

The chain recombines TRBV30 with TRBJ2-3; 8 nucleotides align to TRBD2. Germline assignment: CDR1 GTSNPN and CDR2 SVGIG (reference sequence). After removal of 0 bases from V and 0 bases from J, the junction contained 2 bases not matched to a gene. This CDR3 has 15 residues. The CDR3 loop reads CAWSVRTSSTDTQYF. The DNA of the CDR3 is TGTGCCTGGAGTGTACGGACTAGCAGCACAGATACGCAGTATTTT. Filled out from reference TRBV30 and TRBJ2-3, the complete variable domain reads SQTIHQWPATLVQPVGSPLSLECTVEGTSNPNLYWYRQAAGRGLQLLFYSVGIGQISSEVPQNLSASRPQDRQFILSSKKLLLSDSGFYLCAWSVRTSSTDTQYFGPGTRLTVL.

J is TRBJ1-1 and V is TRBV4-1; no definite D call. This CDR3 is built from 12 residues. The germline gives CDR1 MGHRA, CDR2 YSYEKL. V lost 0 bases to trimming and J lost 5 bases, with 4 bases between them. CDR3 sequence: CASSQDGTEAFF. The CDR3 coding sequence is TGCGCCAGCAGCCAAGATGGGACTGAAGCTTTCTTT.

This chain connects TRBV30 to TRBJ2-3; D unclear. Trimming shortened V by 3 bases and J by 2 bases, and 15 bases separated the two germline ends. The CDR3 loop spans 15 amino acids. Germline V gene sequence: CDR1 GTSNPN, CDR2 SVGIG (reference sequence). CDR3 in DNA: TGTGCCTGGAGACGGACCCAGGCCCCCACAGATACGCAGTATTTT. Translated: CAWRRTQAPTDTQYF.

This chain links TRBV27 with TRBJ2-3, with 13 bases lining up with TRBD2. CDR1 is MNHEY, CDR2 SMNVEV, per germline (reference sequence). CDR3 length: 14 amino acids. With 6 bases clipped from V and 5 bases from J, the junction kept 2 bases outside the gene matches. The CDR3 here is CASRGLAGLDTQYF. CDR3 in DNA: TGTGCCAGCAGGGGACTAGCGGGGCTAGATACGCAGTATTTT.

The chain links TRBV6-1 to TRBJ1-4; 12 nucleotides align to TRBD1. V lost 8 bases, J lost 8 bases, and 9 bases stayed unmatched. The CDR3 covers 15 residues. Per germline, CDR1 MNHNS and CDR2 SASEGT. The CDR3 loop is CASVGTGGAGEKLFF. In DNA form, the CDR3 reads TGTGCCAGCGTCGGGACAGGGGGCGCCGGAGAAAAACTGTTTTTT.

V is TRBV19 and J is TRBJ1-3; D gene ambiguous. Germline values: CDR1 LNHDA, CDR2 SQIVND (reference sequence). Trimming removed 1 base at V and 4 bases at J, with 2 bases between. The CDR3 is 12 amino acids. The DNA for the CDR3 is TGTGCCAGTAGTATAGGAGGAAACACCATATATTTT. Encoded protein: CASSIGGNTIYF.

CDR3 loop: CASSGLAGGNEQFF. The CDR3 region has the DNA TGCGCCAGCAGCGGACTAGCGGGGGGGAATGAGCAGTTCTTC. V is TRBV4-1 and J is TRBJ2-1, with 15 bases identical to TRBD2. The CDR3 loop spans 14 amino acids. V dropped 5 bases and J dropped 7; count of bases not matched to a gene: 0. Germline V gene sequence: CDR1 MGHRA, CDR2 YSYEKL.

This chain joins TRBV2 and TRBJ1-6; 8 bases are shared with TRBD1. CDR3 size: 16 residues. Trimming cost V 2 bases and J 3 bases; bases outside gene matches: 3. Germline CDR1 is SNHLY and CDR2 is FYNNEI. The CDR3 bases are TGTGCCAGCAGTGAACAGGGGGCGTTCTATAATTCACCCCTCCACTTT. This gives the protein CASSEQGAFYNSPLHF.